Each of the 29 T cell receptor beta chains below was sequenced from the same sample in a study of T-cell reconstitution after alpha-beta-depleted transplantation in children. Unique molecular identifiers were incorporated during preparation of the TCRbeta library. A single record per CDR3 protein comes from TCRdb applying MiXCR to the PCR reads. The sample has 450,000 to 550,000 distinct CDR3 sequences, over 10% seen once. Source: PBMCs, mostly from graft donor cells, taken 180 days after TCRalphabeta/CD19-depleted stem cell transplant. The receptors come from a female patient aged 2-15 years who had a stem cell transplant for aplastic anemia, so the T cells may come from the graft donor.

The chain combines TRBV30 with TRBJ2-7; TRBD2 matches at 14 bases. CDR3 length: 16 residues. The J segment lost 9 bases and the V segment lost 4 bases, leaving 14 bases of the junction unmatched. Germline assignment: CDR1 GTSNPN and CDR2 SVGIG (reference sequence). CDR3 sequence: CAWTDSGTSGSFRQYF. In nucleotides, the CDR3 is TGTGCCTGGACAGACTCCGGGACTAGCGGGAGTTTTAGGCAGTACTTC. Full variable domain (missing parts from reference TRBV30 and TRBJ2-7): SQTIHQWPATLVQPVGSPLSLECTVEGTSNPNLYWYRQAAGRGLQLLFYSVGIGQISSEVPQNLSASRPQDRQFILSSKKLLLSDSGFYLCAWTDSGTSGSFRQYFGPGTRLTVT.

The chain uses TRBV2 and TRBJ1-1; D is perhaps TRBD1 (6 bases). CDR3 length: 16 residues. CDR1 is SNHLY, CDR2 FYNNEI, per germline. With 3 bases removed from V and 6 bases from J, the gap between germline ends came to 20 bases. CDR3: CASSEDSNRPPAEAFF. CDR3 DNA: TGTGCCAGCAGTGAGGACAGCAATCGACCGCCGGCTGAAGCTTTCTTT.

A few counts support this clonotype. CDR3 in amino acids: CASSQEAKGTEAFF. The CDR3 DNA reads as TGCGCCAGCAGCCAAGAGGCCAAGGGGACTGAAGCTTTCTTT. The rearrangement links TRBV4-1 to TRBJ1-1; D perhaps matches TRBD1 (5 bases). Trimming shortened V by 0 bases and J by 5 bases, and 10 bases separated the two germline ends. The CDR3 is 14 residues long. From germline, CDR1 is MGHRA and CDR2 YSYEKL.

This clonotype was counted only a few times. The chain couples TRBV6-1 to TRBJ2-2; 9 bases line up with TRBD1. Germline lookup yields CDR1 MNHNS and CDR2 SASEGT. The V gene end was trimmed by 6 bases and the J gene end by 6 bases; junction bases not matched to a gene: 8. The CDR3 runs to 15 residues. The CDR3 loop reads CASSWDREQAGELFF. The CDR3 coding sequence is TGTGCCAGCAGCTGGGACAGGGAGCAAGCCGGGGAGCTGTTTTTT.

This clonotype has more than one count but fewer than ten. The chain uses TRBV24-1 and TRBJ2-1, with D perhaps TRBD2 (6 bases). V lost 2 bases, J lost 10 bases, and 14 bases lay in between. Per the germline V gene, CDR1 is KGHDR and CDR2 is SFDVKD. The CDR3 consists of 14 residues. This CDR3 reads CATSDWTGVQEQFF. CDR3 bases: TGTGCCACCAGTGATTGGACGGGGGTGCAAGAGCAGTTCTTC.

The rearrangement links TRBV7-2 to TRBJ2-1; D unresolved. From germline, CDR1 is SGHTA and CDR2 FQGNSA. The CDR3 has 13 amino acids. The V and J ends lost 1 base and 10 bases respectively, with 11 bases between them. CDR3 in DNA: TGTGCCAGCAGCTTAGGGGTTCGTAGGGAGCAGTTCTTC. This gives the protein CASSLGVRREQFF.

The rearrangement joins TRBV19 to TRBJ2-5; D is undetermined. The length of the CDR3 is 14 residues. V lost 3 bases and J 2 bases, leaving 10 bases between the germline ends. Germline V gives CDR1 LNHDA, CDR2 SQIVND (reference sequence). In nucleotides, the CDR3 is TGTGCCAGTAGTATGAACAGATATCAAGAGACCCAGTACTTC. It encodes CASSMNRYQETQYF.

In its sample, this clonotype was seen a few times. V usage is TRBV6-2 or TRBV6-3 and J usage is TRBJ2-2; TRBD2 matches 8 bases. Looked up from germline, CDR1 is MNHEY and CDR2 is SVGEGT. This CDR3 has 16 residues. Germline trimming cut 4 bases from V and 6 bases from J; bases unmatched to any gene: 10. CDR3 nucleotides: TGTGCCAGCAGTTCCGCCCGAGCGGGAGTAGCCGGGGAGCTGTTTTTT. The encoded protein is CASSSARAGVAGELFF.

The genes are TRBV21-1 and TRBJ2-7. TRBV21-1 is an annotated pseudogene. The CDR3 loop spans 14 amino acids. This CDR3 reads CAKQGSGVFYEQYV. CDR3 DNA: TGTGCCAAGCAGGGTAGTGGGGTTTTCTACGAGCAGTACGTC.

This clonotype was found many times. The CDR3 DNA reads as TGTGCCAGCAGCAACGCCATCCTGGCGGGAGGGACTTCAGATACGCAGTATTTT. Translated, it gives CASSNAILAGGTSDTQYF. This rearrangement joins TRBV7-8 to TRBJ2-3; 9 bases agree with TRBD2. The V and J ends lost 5 bases and 4 bases, in that order; junction bases with no gene match: 16. This CDR3 spans 18 amino acids. Looked up from germline, CDR1 is SGHVS and CDR2 is FQNEAQ. The complete variable domain, with remaining parts taken from reference TRBV7-8 and TRBJ2-3, reads GAGVSQSPRYKVAKRGQDVALRCDPISGHVSLFWYQQALGQGPEFLTYFQNEAQLDKSGLPSDRFFAERPEGSVSTLKIQRTQQEDSAVYLCASSNAILAGGTSDTQYFGPGTRLTVL.

The chain uses TRBV21-1 and TRBJ2-7; the table's D gene call, TRBD1, was not cross checked with the DNA. TRBV21-1 is listed as a pseudogene. The CDR3 is 17 amino acids. CDR3 coding DNA: TGTGCCAGCACCACCCGGCCGAGGCAGGGGGCCACCTACGAGCAGTACTTC. Amino acid sequence: CASTTRPRQGATYEQYF.

J is TRBJ1-5 and V is TRBV30; D unclear. Trimming cost V 5 bases and J 1 base, with 6 bases left between them. Germline lookup yields CDR1 GTSNPN and CDR2 SVGIG (reference sequence). This CDR3 comprises 12 residues. DNA of the CDR3: TGTGCCTGGGGCACCAGCAATCAGCCCCAGCATTTT. Translating it yields CAWGTSNQPQHF.

This clonotype was seen a handful of times. V usage is TRBV15 and J usage is TRBJ1-4; TRBD1 matches 9 bases. The CDR3 is 14 residues long. Trimming removed 10 bases from V and 8 bases from J; junction bases left unmatched: 11. Germline V CDR1 and CDR2: LNHNV, YYDKDF (reference sequence). The CDR3: CASQRTGVGEKLFF. The CDR3 region has the DNA TGTGCCAGTCAGCGGACAGGGGTCGGGGAAAAACTGTTTTTT.

V gene TRBV27 combines with J gene TRBJ2-1, with TRBD2 identical over 14 bases. The CDR3 contains 14 residues. Germline CDR1 reads MNHEY; CDR2 reads SMNVEV (reference sequence). V was pared by 5 bases and J by 12 bases, with 6 bases of the junction left unmatched. CDR3 nucleotide sequence: TGTGCCAGCAGTCCGGGACTAGCGGGAGTGGCGCAGTTCTTC. Its translation is CASSPGLAGVAQFF.

This clonotype was recorded a few times. This chain joins TRBV19 and TRBJ1-2; tentative D call: TRBD1 (6 bases). The V and J ends lost 5 bases and 4 bases respectively, with 11 bases between them. Germline values: CDR1 LNHDA, CDR2 SQIVND (reference sequence). The CDR3 is made up of 13 amino acids. CDR3 sequence reads: CASSVDRTYGYTF. The DNA for the CDR3 is TGTGCCAGTAGTGTGGACAGAACCTATGGCTACACCTTC.

The rearrangement uses TRBV7-2 and TRBJ2-3, with D uncertain. V dropped 0 bases and J dropped 0 bases, with 4 bases sitting between them. CDR1 and CDR2 from the germline V gene are SGHTA and FQGNSA. The CDR3 runs to 14 residues. CDR3 bases: TGTGCCAGCAGCTTAGCGTGGAGCACAGATACGCAGTATTTT. It yields the protein CASSLAWSTDTQYF.

This clonotype has more than one count but fewer than ten. The chain recombines TRBV7-9 with TRBJ1-1; D is ambiguous. The CDR3 has 12 amino acids. Trimming took 5 bases from V and 11 from J, leaving 15 bases between them. Germline lookup yields CDR1 SEHNR and CDR2 FQNEAQ (reference sequence). The CDR3 nucleotides read TGTGCCAGCAGCCTAGGAACCTTGAGGGCTTTCTTT. It is translated as CASSLGTLRAFF. Together with reference TRBV7-9 and TRBJ1-1, the CDR3 gives the full variable domain: DTGVSQNPRHKITKRGQNVTFRCDPISEHNRLYWYRQTLGQGPEFLTYFQNEAQLEKSRLLSDRFSAERPKGSFSTLEIQRTEQGDSAMYLCASSLGTLRAFFGQGTRLTVV.

As for this clonotype: Compared with germline, one end of the junction differs, possibly owing to a read error. This chain uses TRBV5-1 with TRBJ2-7, with 9 bases identical to TRBD2. CDR1 is SGHRS and CDR2 is YFSETQ in the germline V gene. The CDR3 is 15 residues long. This chain's CDR3 is CASRPTGTSSYKQYF. The CDR3 DNA reads TGCGCCAGCAGACCAACGGGGACTAGCTCCTACAAGCAGTACTTC.

In this sample, this clonotype turned up a few times. The V and J genes are TRBV28 and TRBJ2-5, with 12 bases matching TRBD2. The CDR3 is made up of 16 amino acids. Looked up from germline, CDR1 is MDHEN and CDR2 is SYDVKM. Trimming at V came to 4 bases and at J to 4 bases, leaving 7 bases not matched to a gene. The CDR3 reads CASSSRLAGARETQYF. The DNA of the CDR3 is TGTGCCAGCAGTTCCCGACTAGCGGGAGCGCGAGAGACCCAGTACTTC.

This clonotype was seen ten or more times. The chain combines TRBV28 with TRBJ2-1, with 10 bases that match TRBD2. The CDR3 has 17 amino acids. Germline V gene data show CDR1 as MDHEN and CDR2 as SYDVKM. V was pared by 1 base and J by 5 bases, with 8 bases of the junction left unmatched. The CDR3 spells CASSLSSGRAVNNEQFF. The CDR3 DNA reads as TGTGCCAGCAGTTTATCGAGCGGGAGGGCAGTGAACAATGAGCAGTTCTTC.

This rearrangement joins TRBV29-1 to TRBJ2-5, with 8 positions matching TRBD1. This CDR3 is built from 14 residues. J gave up 7 bases and V 6 bases, and 13 bases lay outside the gene matches. The germline V gene has CDR1 SQVTM and CDR2 ANQGSEA. The CDR3 DNA reads as TGCAGCGTCCACATGGGACAGGAGTTGGGGACCCAGTACTTC. Translation gives CSVHMGQELGTQYF.

Only a few counts were recorded for this clonotype. The V gene is TRBV18, the J gene TRBJ2-5, with D tentatively TRBD1 (6 bases). The CDR3 loop spans 13 amino acids. CDR1 and CDR2 (germline): KGHSH, LQKENI. V dropped 5 bases and J dropped 5 bases, with 12 bases sitting between them. For the CDR3, the DNA is TGTGCCAGCTCATCGAACAGGGTTGAGACCCAGTACTTC. Translated: CASSSNRVETQYF.

This clonotype was counted only a few times. The chain couples TRBV7-9 to TRBJ1-1; perhaps TRBD1 as D (5 bases). V shed 7 bases and J shed 3 bases, with 15 bases lying between them. CDR1 and CDR2 (germline): SEHNR, FQNEAQ (reference sequence). This CDR3 region has 14 residues. The CDR3 protein is CASTQIGGYTEAFF. DNA for the CDR3: TGTGCCAGCACACAAATTGGGGGGTACACTGAAGCTTTCTTT.

The J gene is TRBJ1-1, the V gene TRBV25-1; the D is unclear. The CDR3 runs 14 residues. The germline CDR1 and CDR2 sequences are MGHDK and SYGVNS. Trimming shortened V by 3 bases and J by 4 bases, and 12 bases separated the two germline ends. This CDR3 is CASSEGPGGTEAFF. CDR3 bases: TGTGCCAGCAGTGAGGGCCCCGGTGGCACTGAAGCTTTCTTT. The full variable domain, with the rest looked up from reference TRBV25-1 and TRBJ1-1, is EADIYQTPRYLVIGTGKKITLECSQTMGHDKMYWYQQDPGMELHLIHYSYGVNSTEKGDLSSESTVSRIRTEHFPLTLESARPSHTSQYLCASSEGPGGTEAFFGQGTRLTVV.

The chain links TRBV23-1 to TRBJ2-3; 16 nucleotides match TRBD2. TRBV23-1 counts as an open reading frame of uncertain function. Trimming cost V 4 bases and J 0 bases; bases outside gene matches: 7. There are 19 residues in the CDR3. CDR3 in DNA: TGCGCCAGCAGTCTGTCGGGACTAGCGGGAGGGATAAGCACAGATACGCAGTATTTT. Encoded protein: CASSLSGLAGGISTDTQYF.

The sample holds a few counts of this clonotype. For the CDR3, the DNA is TGTGCCAGCAGTGCCAACGGGGGACTAGCGGGAGTCCCCCCCAAGCAGTACTTC. Its translation is CASSANGGLAGVPPKQYF. The chain combines TRBV12-3 or TRBV12-4 with TRBJ2-7, with TRBD2 matching 14 bases. Trimming took 5 bases from V and 8 from J; bases not matched to a gene: 17. This CDR3 region has 18 residues.

The CDR3 coding sequence is TGTGCCAGCAGCCCTTGGGTCCAAAATACGCAGTATTTT. It specifies CASSPWVQNTQYF. The V gene is TRBV3-1, the J gene TRBJ2-3; no reliable D call. The germline CDR1 and CDR2 sequences are LGHDT and YNNKEL (reference sequence). Trimming removed 4 bases from V and 7 bases from J, with 12 bases in between. The CDR3 sequence is 13 residues long.

A few counts support this clonotype. This rearrangement joins TRBV7-9 to TRBJ1-4; no definite D call. The V end lost 5 bases, the J end lost 4 bases, and 17 bases lay between the germline ends. Germline V CDR1 and CDR2: SEHNR, FQNEAQ (reference sequence). The CDR3 spans 16 residues. CDR3 sequence: CASSPESFQFNEKLFF. DNA for the CDR3: TGTGCCAGCAGCCCTGAATCGTTCCAATTTAATGAAAAACTGTTTTTT. Looking up the rest from reference TRBV7-9 and TRBJ1-4 gives the full variable domain: DTGVSQNPRHKITKRGQNVTFRCDPISEHNRLYWYRQTLGQGPEFLTYFQNEAQLEKSRLLSDRFSAERPKGSFSTLEIQRTEQGDSAMYLCASSPESFQFNEKLFFGSGTQLSVL.

This sequence joins TRBV27 and TRBJ2-7, with D hard to call. Germline V gene lookup returns CDR1 MNHEY and CDR2 SMNVEV (reference sequence). The V gene lost 4 bases and the J gene lost 4 bases, with 14 bases spanning the gap. This CDR3 contains 14 residues. The CDR3 reads CASSSPTFLYEQYV. CDR3 bases: TGTGCCAGCAGTTCCCCCACGTTTTTGTACGAGCAGTACGTC.